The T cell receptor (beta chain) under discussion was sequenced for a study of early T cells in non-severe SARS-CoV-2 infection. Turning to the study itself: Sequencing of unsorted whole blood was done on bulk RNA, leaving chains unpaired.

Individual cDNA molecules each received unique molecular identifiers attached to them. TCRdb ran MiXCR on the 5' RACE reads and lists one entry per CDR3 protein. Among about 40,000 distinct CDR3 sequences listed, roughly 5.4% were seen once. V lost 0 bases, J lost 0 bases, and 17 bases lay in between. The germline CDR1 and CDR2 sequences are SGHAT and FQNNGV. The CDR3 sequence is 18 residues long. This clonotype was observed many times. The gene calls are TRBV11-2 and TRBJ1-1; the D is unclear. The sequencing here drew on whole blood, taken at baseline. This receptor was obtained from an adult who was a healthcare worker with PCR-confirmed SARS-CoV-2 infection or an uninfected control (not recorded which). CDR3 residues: CASSLERVRTEMNTEAFF. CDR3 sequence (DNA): TGTGCCAGCAGCTTAGAAAGAGTGCGCACAGAGATGAACACTGAAGCTTTCTTT.